Described below is a single T cell receptor (beta chain) sequence and its context. The antigen is unknown. This specimen comes from a study of PD-1 blockade in mismatch repair-deficient tumors. Turning to the study itself: All were previously treated, progressing patients with eleven to twelve mismatch repair-deficient cancer types.

A few pembrolizumab responders had their TCRs sequenced. Some clones are missing from TCRdb's copy, which holds only in-frame ones; the method was immunoSEQ multiplex PCR. This table has 40,000 to 65,000 clones, roughly 80% appearing once. General study points: Tumor-resident clones, often absent from pretreatment blood, expanded after pembrolizumab and then contracted.

CDR1 is SQVTM and CDR2 is ANQGSEA in the germline V gene. Trimming stripped 3 bases from V and 7 bases from J, with 12 bases between. There are 13 residues in the CDR3. Specimen: peripheral blood, collected about 4.5 months after starting pembrolizumab. The rearrangement links TRBV29-1 to TRBJ2-2, with D perhaps TRBD1 (6 bases). The TCR comes from an adult with mismatch repair-deficient cancer. CDR3 in amino acids: CSVDLPGDGELFF. CDR3 DNA sequence: TGCAGCGTTGATTTGCCAGGGGACGGGGAGCTGTTTTTT.